A single sample gave rise to the 21 T cell receptor beta chains below, sequenced in a study of cytomegalovirus exposure and HLA in healthy donors. Sequencing used immunoSEQ multiplex PCR; TCRdb keeps in-frame clones, though not all of them. The table records around 230,000 clones, 75% to 90% of them present only once. The sequenced sample was PBMCs. These receptors were obtained from a woman aged 25 to 39 in good health and CMV-seropositive.

The chain carries TRBV18 and TRBJ1-2, with TRBD1 identical over 10 bases. The CDR3 length is 16 residues. Looked up from germline, CDR1 is KGHSH and CDR2 is LQKENI. V gave up 2 bases and J gave up 4 bases; unmatched junction bases: 7. The CDR3 loop is CASSPGRQGAGYGYTF. The CDR3 DNA follows: TGTGCCAGCTCACCAGGGAGACAGGGGGCCGGCTATGGCTACACCTTC.

The V gene is TRBV5-1, the J gene TRBJ1-2, with 7 bases aligning to TRBD1. The CDR3 is made up of 15 amino acids. V shed 2 bases, J shed 2 bases, and the junction held 6 bases outside the gene matches. Germline loops: CDR1 SGHRS, CDR2 YFSETQ. The CDR3 sequence: CASSFSRGLNYGYTF. CDR3 bases: TGCGCCAGCAGCTTTTCAAGGGGGCTCAACTATGGCTACACCTTC.

The chain recombines TRBV15 with TRBJ1-2, with a tentative D call TRBD1 (5 bases). The CDR3 length is 13 residues. The germline gives CDR1 LNHNV, CDR2 YYDKDF (reference sequence). Trimming shortened V by 6 bases and J by 7 bases, and 15 bases separated the two germline ends. The CDR3 coding sequence is TGTGCCACCAGACTTCCCGGAGGGACTGGCTACACCTTC. Translated: CATRLPGGTGYTF. The variable domain in full, with the rest retrieved from reference TRBV15 and TRBJ1-2, is DAMVIQNPRYQVTQFGKPVTLSCSQTLNHNVMYWYQQKSSQAPKLLFHYYDKDFNNEADTPDNFQSRRPNTSFCFLDIRSPGLGDTAMYLCATRLPGGTGYTFGSGTRLTVV.

The CDR3 loop is CASRGTGGRQPQHF. The CDR3 coding sequence is TGTGCCAGCAGGGGGACAGGGGGCCGACAGCCCCAGCATTTT. This chain connects TRBV2 to TRBJ1-5; 12 nucleotides line up with TRBD1. Looked up from germline, CDR1 is SNHLY and CDR2 is FYNNEI. The CDR3 length is 14 residues. V gave up 6 bases and J gave up 7 bases; unmatched junction bases: 4. Based on the CDR3 plus reference TRBV2 and TRBJ1-5, the full variable domain is EPEVTQTPSHQVTQMGQEVILRCVPISNHLYFYWYRQILGQKVEFLVSFYNNEISEKSEIFDDQFSVERPDGSNFTLKIRSTKLEDSAMYFCASRGTGGRQPQHFGDGTRLSIL.

V usage is TRBV4-1 and J usage is TRBJ2-3; the D is unclear. The V end lost 1 base, the J end lost 1 base, and 6 bases lay between the germline ends. The CDR3 spans 14 residues. Germline CDR1 and CDR2: MGHRA and YSYEKL. The CDR3 sequence is CASSQGPGTDTQYF. CDR3 DNA sequence: TGCGCCAGCAGCCAAGGTCCAGGCACAGATACGCAGTATTTT.

The CDR3 here is CASRADRGAQPQHF. The DNA of the CDR3 is TGTGCCAGCAGGGCTGACAGGGGAGCCCAGCCCCAGCATTTT. The V and J genes are TRBV2 and TRBJ1-5, with TRBD1 identical over 8 bases. Germline lookup yields CDR1 SNHLY and CDR2 FYNNEI. V dropped 6 bases and J dropped 7; count of bases not matched to a gene: 8. This CDR3 has 14 residues.

The chain employs TRBV5-1 and TRBJ2-2; 9 bases line up with TRBD1. V was clipped by 4 bases and J by 0 bases; unmatched bases: 13. CDR3 length equals 19 residues. Per the germline V gene, CDR1 is SGHRS and CDR2 is YFSETQ. CDR3 protein: CASSPLPGQGKTNTGELFF. DNA for the CDR3: TGCGCCAGCAGCCCCCTCCCGGGACAGGGAAAGACGAACACCGGGGAGCTGTTTTTT.

V usage is TRBV5-8 and J usage is TRBJ1-2, with D unclear. The ends were cut back, 3 bases at V and 6 bases at J, with 9 bases in the middle. The CDR3 has 12 amino acids. Germline lookup yields CDR1 SGHTS and CDR2 YDEGEE. The CDR3 DNA follows: TGTGCCAGCAGCTCTGTTTTTGATGGCTACACCTTC. Translating gives CASSSVFDGYTF.

The chain has TRBV23-1 and TRBJ1-5; TRBD1 is a possible D gene (6 bases). TRBV23-1 is labeled an ORF, and its function is uncertain. CDR3 length: 14 residues. V shed 3 bases and J shed 6 bases, with 12 bases lying between them. The DNA for the CDR3 is TGCGCCAGCAGTCACTACAGGGCTAGTCAGCCCCAGCATTTT. Encoded protein: CASSHYRASQPQHF.

The chain joins TRBV11-2 to TRBJ2-7; TRBD1 aligns across 9 bases. J was trimmed by 3 bases and V by 4 bases; bases with no gene match: 7. CDR3 length: 15 residues. Germline values: CDR1 SGHAT, CDR2 FQNNGV. CDR3 bases: TGTGCCAGCAGCTCCACAGGGGGCCAACGCTACGAGCAGTACTTC. It encodes CASSSTGGQRYEQYF.

This clone was seen a few times. The genes are TRBV7-9 and TRBJ1-3; tentative D call: TRBD1 (5 bases). Germline lookup yields CDR1 SEHNR and CDR2 FQNEAQ (reference sequence). The CDR3 loop spans 10 amino acids. V lost 8 bases, J lost 11 bases, and 10 bases lay in between. The CDR3 nucleotides read TGTGCCAGCGCACAGGAATCCATATATTTT. Encoded protein: CASAQESIYF.

The chain links TRBV5-4 to TRBJ2-7; D might be TRBD2 (6 bases). V was pared by 0 bases and J by 7 bases, with 17 bases between. In germline, CDR1 is SGHNT, CDR2 YYREEE (reference sequence). The CDR3 loop spans 15 amino acids. The CDR3 region is CASSLVGTHMGEQYF. CDR3 DNA: TGTGCCAGCAGCTTGGTAGGGACTCATATGGGGGAGCAGTACTTC.

This chain joins TRBV27 and TRBJ2-1, with TRBD2 identical over 8 bases. CDR3 length: 15 amino acids. V lost 3 bases to trimming and J lost 4 bases; unmatched junction nucleotides: 5. Germline-derived CDR1 and CDR2 are MNHEY and SMNVEV (reference sequence). As DNA, the CDR3 is TGTGCCAGCAGTTTCCGTGGACTAGCATACAATGAGCAGTTCTTC. Translation: CASSFRGLAYNEQFF.

V usage is TRBV19 and J usage is TRBJ2-7; 7 bases are shared with TRBD2. The germline gives CDR1 LNHDA, CDR2 SQIVND (reference sequence). This CDR3 contains 16 residues. V shed 5 bases, J shed 0 bases, and the junction held 10 bases outside the gene matches. The CDR3 bases are TGTGCCAGTAGTGCCTACTCTAGCGGCCGCTCCTACGAGCAGTACTTC. Translating it yields CASSAYSSGRSYEQYF.

This clone has a handful of counts. This rearrangement joins TRBV2 to TRBJ2-7, with 9 nucleotides matching TRBD1. The CDR3 is made up of 13 amino acids. Germline assignment: CDR1 SNHLY and CDR2 FYNNEI. V trimming: 7 bases; J trimming: 3 bases; junction bases outside the gene matches: 4. The CDR3, as DNA: TGTGCCAGCATGGGGACAGGGATCTACGAGCAGTACTTC. This encodes CASMGTGIYEQYF. Supplemented by reference TRBV2 and TRBJ2-7, the full variable domain reads EPEVTQTPSHQVTQMGQEVILRCVPISNHLYFYWYRQILGQKVEFLVSFYNNEISEKSEIFDDQFSVERPDGSNFTLKIRSTKLEDSAMYFCASMGTGIYEQYFGPGTRLTVT.

V gene TRBV9 combines with J gene TRBJ2-7; 8 bases are shared with TRBD1. Germline loops: CDR1 SGDLS, CDR2 YYNGEE. V trimming: 6 bases; J trimming: 2 bases; junction bases outside the gene matches: 10. This CDR3 has 15 amino acids. CDR3: CASTRRRTGTYEQYF. The CDR3 bases are TGTGCCAGCACCCGCCGCCGGACAGGGACCTACGAGCAGTACTTC.

The V and J genes are TRBV30 and TRBJ1-1; D remains unclear. Trimming cost V 4 bases and J 6 bases, with 15 bases left between them. The CDR3 contains 13 residues. Germline CDR1 and CDR2: GTSNPN and SVGIG (reference sequence). The CDR3 DNA reads as TGTGCCTGGAATTGGGCCCTTGACGCTGAAGCTTTCTTT. As protein: CAWNWALDAEAFF.

With regard to this clone: At one of its ends the junction is not consistent with the germline gene, which may arise from a read error. The V call is TRBV5-1, the J call TRBJ2-3, with 8 nucleotides matching TRBD1. There are 14 residues in the CDR3. CDR1 is SGHRS, CDR2 YFSETQ, per germline. The CDR3, as DNA: TGCGCCAGCAGCTTGAATAAGCCCCGGGACAGGATTCAGTTC. Encoded protein: CASSLNKPRDRIQF.

The chain uses TRBV10-3 and TRBJ2-7, with D maybe TRBD2 (6 bases). The V end lost 8 bases, the J end lost 1 base, and 21 bases lay between the germline ends. The CDR3 runs to 16 residues. Germline V gene lookup returns CDR1 ENHRY and CDR2 SYGVKD. CDR3 loop: CAIGGLTGAPSYEQYF. The DNA of the CDR3 is TGTGCCATCGGGGGACTTACAGGAGCCCCTTCCTACGAGCAGTACTTC.

The chain uses TRBV29-1 and TRBJ2-1; the match to TRBD2 covers 12 bases. Per the germline V gene, CDR1 is SQVTM and CDR2 is ANQGSEA. The CDR3 sequence is 15 residues long. With 6 bases clipped from V and 6 bases from J, the junction kept 9 bases outside the gene matches. The CDR3 DNA reads TGCAGCGTCGCCGGGACTAGCGGGTATATCAATGAGCAGTTCTTC. Protein product: CSVAGTSGYINEQFF.

This chain links TRBV18 with TRBJ2-7; D is uncertain. The germline V and J ends were trimmed by 3 bases and 3 bases, with 9 bases remaining between them. This CDR3 has 13 residues. CDR1 and CDR2 from the germline V gene are KGHSH and LQKENI. The CDR3 reads CASSPAQDYEQYF. CDR3 coding DNA: TGTGCCAGCTCACCCGCCCAGGACTACGAGCAGTACTTC.